The present entry profiles one T cell receptor beta chain with its context. Its target is unknown. Profiling relied on immunoSEQ multiplex PCR, and the TCRdb table lists in-frame clones only, not all of them. The sample has over 250,000 clones; around 85% are singletons. These data are taken from a study of cytomegalovirus exposure and HLA in healthy donors. Study-wide context: The 90 to 150 validation repertoires were produced on the same platform as the 700 or so repertoires of the first cohort. This was reported in a later analysis. Notes on the study in general: Across donors, most TCRs were seen rarely, yet some public ones were widespread. It was found in a later analysis that first-cohort TCR clusters tended to co-occur in the 100 to 150 validation repertoires.

Germline-derived CDR1 and CDR2 are SGHAT and FQDESV (reference sequence). V was pared by 5 bases and J by 13 bases, with 15 bases between. The CDR3 spans 12 residues. The receptor comes from a woman between 18 and 29 years old in good health and CMV-seronegative. The chain is built from TRBV11-1 and TRBJ2-1; D is unclear. The sequenced sample consisted of PBMCs. CDR3 protein: CASSPVAETQFF. Here the CDR3 DNA reads TGTGCCAGCAGCCCGGTGGCGGAGACCCAGTTCTTC.